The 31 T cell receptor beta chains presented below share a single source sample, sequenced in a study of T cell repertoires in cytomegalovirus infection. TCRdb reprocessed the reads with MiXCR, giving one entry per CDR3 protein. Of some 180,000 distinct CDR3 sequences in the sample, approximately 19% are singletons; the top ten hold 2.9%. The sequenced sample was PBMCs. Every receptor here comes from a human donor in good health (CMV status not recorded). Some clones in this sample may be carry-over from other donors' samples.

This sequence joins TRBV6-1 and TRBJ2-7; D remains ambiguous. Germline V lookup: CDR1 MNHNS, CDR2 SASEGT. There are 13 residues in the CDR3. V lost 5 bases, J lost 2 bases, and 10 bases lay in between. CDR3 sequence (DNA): TGTGCCAGCAGTTTCGCAGCCACCTACGAGCAGTACTTC. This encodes CASSFAATYEQYF.

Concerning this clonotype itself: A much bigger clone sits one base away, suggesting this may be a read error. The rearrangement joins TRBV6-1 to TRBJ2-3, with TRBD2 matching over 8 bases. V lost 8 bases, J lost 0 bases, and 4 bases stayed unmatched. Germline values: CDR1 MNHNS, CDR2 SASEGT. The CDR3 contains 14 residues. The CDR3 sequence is CASQASGSTDTQYF. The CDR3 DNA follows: TGTGCCAGCCAGGCTAGCGGGAGCACAGATACGCAGTATTTT.

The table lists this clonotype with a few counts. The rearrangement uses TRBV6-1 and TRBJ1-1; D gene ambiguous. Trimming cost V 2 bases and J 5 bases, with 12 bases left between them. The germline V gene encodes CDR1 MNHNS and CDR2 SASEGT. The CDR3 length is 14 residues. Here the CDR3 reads CASSESAGGTEAFF. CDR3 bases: TGTGCCAGCAGTGAATCGGCAGGAGGGACTGAAGCTTTCTTT.

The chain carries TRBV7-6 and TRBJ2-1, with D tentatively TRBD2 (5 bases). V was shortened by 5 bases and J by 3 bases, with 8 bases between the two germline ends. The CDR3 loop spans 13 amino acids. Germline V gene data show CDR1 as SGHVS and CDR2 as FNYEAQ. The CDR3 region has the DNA TGTGCCAGCAGCCGAGGACTCTACAATGAGCAGTTCTTC. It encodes CASSRGLYNEQFF.

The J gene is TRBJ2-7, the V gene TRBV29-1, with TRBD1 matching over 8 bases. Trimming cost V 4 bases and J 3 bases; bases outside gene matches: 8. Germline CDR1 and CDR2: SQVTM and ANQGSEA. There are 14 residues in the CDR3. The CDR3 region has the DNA TGCAGCGTTGCGCGTAGAACAGGGGGCTACGAGCAGTACTTC. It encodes CSVARRTGGYEQYF.

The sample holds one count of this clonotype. The CDR3 nucleotides are TGTGCCAGCGGGACAGGGGGCTACAATGAGCAGTTCTTC. Translation: CASGTGGYNEQFF. The chain combines TRBV6-5 with TRBJ2-1, with 11 bases identical to TRBD1. The germline CDR1 and CDR2 sequences are MNHEY and SVGAGI. The CDR3 length is 13 residues. V was clipped by 8 bases and J by 3 bases; unmatched bases: 0.

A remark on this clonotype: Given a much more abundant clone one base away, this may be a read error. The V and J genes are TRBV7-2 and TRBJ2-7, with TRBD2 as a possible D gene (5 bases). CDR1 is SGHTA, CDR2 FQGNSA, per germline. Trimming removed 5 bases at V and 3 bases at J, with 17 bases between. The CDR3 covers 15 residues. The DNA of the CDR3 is TGTGCCAGCAGCCGTGGTGGCGGGCCGGGCTACGAGCAGTACTTC. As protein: CASSRGGGPGYEQYF.

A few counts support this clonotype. CDR3: CATSRARNNEQFF. The CDR3 coding sequence is TGTGCCACCAGCAGAGCCCGTAACAATGAGCAGTTCTTC. J is TRBJ2-1 and V is TRBV15; no clear D. The CDR3 loop spans 13 amino acids. From germline, CDR1 is LNHNV and CDR2 YYDKDF (reference sequence). V lost 1 base, J lost 5 bases, and 6 bases lay in between.

The CDR3 DNA follows: TGTGCCAGCAGTCCCGAGAGTGGAGCGGCAGATACGCAGTATTTT. The encoded protein is CASSPESGAADTQYF. The V gene is TRBV2, the J gene TRBJ2-3, with a tentative D call TRBD2 (5 bases). V lost 5 bases and J 4 bases, leaving 16 bases between the germline ends. CDR3 length equals 15 residues. Looked up from germline, CDR1 is SNHLY and CDR2 is FYNNEI.

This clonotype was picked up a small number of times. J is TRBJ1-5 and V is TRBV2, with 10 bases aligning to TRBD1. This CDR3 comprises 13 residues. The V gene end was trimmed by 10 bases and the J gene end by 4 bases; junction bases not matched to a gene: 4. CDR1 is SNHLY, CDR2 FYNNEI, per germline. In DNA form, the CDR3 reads TGTGCCACCAAGGGACAGGGGAATCAGCCCCAGCATTTT. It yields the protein CATKGQGNQPQHF.

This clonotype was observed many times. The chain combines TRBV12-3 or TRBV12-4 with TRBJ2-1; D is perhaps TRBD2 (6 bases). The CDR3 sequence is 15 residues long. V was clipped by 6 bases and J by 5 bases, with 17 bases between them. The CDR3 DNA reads TGTGCCAGCAGCCTCCGGGGACTTTTTAACAATGAGCAGTTCTTC. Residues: CASSLRGLFNNEQFF.

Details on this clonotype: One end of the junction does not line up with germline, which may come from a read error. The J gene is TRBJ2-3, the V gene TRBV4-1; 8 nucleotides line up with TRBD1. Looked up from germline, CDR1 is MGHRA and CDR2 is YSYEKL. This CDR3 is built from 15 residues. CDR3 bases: TGTGCCAGCAGCCCCCGGGACAGGAGCACAGATACGCAGTATTTT. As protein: CASSPRDRSTDTQYF.

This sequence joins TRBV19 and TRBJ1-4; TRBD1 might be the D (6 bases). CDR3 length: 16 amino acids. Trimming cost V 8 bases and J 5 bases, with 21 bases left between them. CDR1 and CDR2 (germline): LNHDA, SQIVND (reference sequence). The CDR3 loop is CASSDRPRSPNEKLFF. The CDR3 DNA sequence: TGTGCCAGTTCCGACAGGCCGCGATCCCCGAATGAAAAACTGTTTTTT.

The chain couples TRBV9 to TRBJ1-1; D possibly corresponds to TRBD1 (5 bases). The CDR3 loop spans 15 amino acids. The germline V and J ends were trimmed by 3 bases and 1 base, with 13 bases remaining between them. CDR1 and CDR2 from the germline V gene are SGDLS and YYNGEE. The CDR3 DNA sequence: TGTGCCAGCAGCGCCTCACAGGTCAGGAACACTGAAGCTTTCTTT. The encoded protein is CASSASQVRNTEAFF.

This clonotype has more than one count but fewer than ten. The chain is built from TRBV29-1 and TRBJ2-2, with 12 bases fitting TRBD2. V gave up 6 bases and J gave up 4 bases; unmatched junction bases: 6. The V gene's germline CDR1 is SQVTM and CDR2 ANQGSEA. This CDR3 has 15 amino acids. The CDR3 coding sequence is TGCAGCGTCGCGACGACTAGCGGGAGCACCGGGGAGCTGTTTTTT. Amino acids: CSVATTSGSTGELFF.

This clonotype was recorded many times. CDR3 in amino acids: CASSQASTGAYEQYF. CDR3 bases: TGTGCCAGCAGCCAAGCGTCGACAGGGGCCTACGAGCAGTACTTC. V usage is TRBV14 and J usage is TRBJ2-7, with 8 bases aligning to TRBD1. The CDR3 consists of 15 residues. Germline assignment: CDR1 SGHDN and CDR2 FVKESK. With 1 base clipped from V and 2 bases from J, the junction kept 4 bases outside the gene matches.

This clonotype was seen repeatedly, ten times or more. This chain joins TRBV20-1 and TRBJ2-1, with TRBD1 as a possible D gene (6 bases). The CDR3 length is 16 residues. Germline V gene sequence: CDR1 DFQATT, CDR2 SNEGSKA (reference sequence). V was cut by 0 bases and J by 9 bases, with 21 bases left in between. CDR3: CSARDPTGRRASEQFF. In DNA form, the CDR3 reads TGCAGTGCTAGAGACCCTACAGGGAGAAGGGCCAGTGAGCAGTTCTTC.

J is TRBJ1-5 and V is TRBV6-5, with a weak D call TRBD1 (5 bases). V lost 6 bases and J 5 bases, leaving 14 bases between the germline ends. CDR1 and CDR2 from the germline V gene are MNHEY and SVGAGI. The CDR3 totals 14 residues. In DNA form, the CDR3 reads TGTGCCAGCAGCATCTTGGGACCTTATCAGCCCCAGCATTTT. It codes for CASSILGPYQPQHF.

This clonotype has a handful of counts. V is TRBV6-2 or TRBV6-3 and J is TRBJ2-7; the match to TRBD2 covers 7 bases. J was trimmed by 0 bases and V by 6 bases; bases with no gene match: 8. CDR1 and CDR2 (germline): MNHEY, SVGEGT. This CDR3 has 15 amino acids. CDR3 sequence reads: CASSSAGASSYEQYF. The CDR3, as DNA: TGTGCCAGCAGCTCCGCGGGAGCCTCCTCCTACGAGCAGTACTTC.

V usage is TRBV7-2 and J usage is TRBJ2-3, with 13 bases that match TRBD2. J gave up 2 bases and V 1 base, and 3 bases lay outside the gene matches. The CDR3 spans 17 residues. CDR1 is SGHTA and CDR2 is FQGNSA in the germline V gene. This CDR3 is CASSLVGLAGITDTQYF. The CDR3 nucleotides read TGTGCCAGCAGCTTAGTGGGACTAGCGGGAATCACAGATACGCAGTATTTT. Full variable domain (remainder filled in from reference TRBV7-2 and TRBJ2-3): GAGVSQSPSNKVTEKGKDVELRCDPISGHTALYWYRQSLGQGLEFLIYFQGNSAPDKSGLPSDRFSAERTGGSVSTLTIQRTQQEDSAVYLCASSLVGLAGITDTQYFGPGTRLTVL.

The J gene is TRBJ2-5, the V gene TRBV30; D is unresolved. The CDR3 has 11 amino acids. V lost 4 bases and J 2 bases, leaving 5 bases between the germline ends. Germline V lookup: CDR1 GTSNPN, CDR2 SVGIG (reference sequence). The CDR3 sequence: CAWTRQETQYF. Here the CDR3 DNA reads TGTGCCTGGACACGGCAAGAGACCCAGTACTTC.

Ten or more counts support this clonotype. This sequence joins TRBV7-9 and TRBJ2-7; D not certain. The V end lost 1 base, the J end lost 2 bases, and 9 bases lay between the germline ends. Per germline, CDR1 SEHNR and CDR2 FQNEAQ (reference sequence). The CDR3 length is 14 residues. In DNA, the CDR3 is TGTGCCAGCAGCTTAGACAGTCCTCCCTACGAGCAGTACTTC. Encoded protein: CASSLDSPPYEQYF.

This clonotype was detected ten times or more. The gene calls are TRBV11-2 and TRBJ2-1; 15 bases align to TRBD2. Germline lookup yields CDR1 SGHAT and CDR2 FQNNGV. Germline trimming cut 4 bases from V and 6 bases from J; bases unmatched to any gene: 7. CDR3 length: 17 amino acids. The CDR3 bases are TGTGCCAGCAGCTCGGGACTAGCGGGAGGAAACCCCAATGAGCAGTTCTTC. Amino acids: CASSSGLAGGNPNEQFF.

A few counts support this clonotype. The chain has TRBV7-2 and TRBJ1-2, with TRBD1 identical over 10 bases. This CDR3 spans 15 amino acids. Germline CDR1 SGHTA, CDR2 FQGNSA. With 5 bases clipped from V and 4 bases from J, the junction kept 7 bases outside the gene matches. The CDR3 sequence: CASSLDRGLGYGYTF. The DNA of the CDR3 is TGTGCCAGCAGCCTCGACAGGGGGCTTGGCTATGGCTACACCTTC. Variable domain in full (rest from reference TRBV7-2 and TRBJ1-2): GAGVSQSPSNKVTEKGKDVELRCDPISGHTALYWYRQSLGQGLEFLIYFQGNSAPDKSGLPSDRFSAERTGGSVSTLTIQRTQQEDSAVYLCASSLDRGLGYGYTFGSGTRLTVV.

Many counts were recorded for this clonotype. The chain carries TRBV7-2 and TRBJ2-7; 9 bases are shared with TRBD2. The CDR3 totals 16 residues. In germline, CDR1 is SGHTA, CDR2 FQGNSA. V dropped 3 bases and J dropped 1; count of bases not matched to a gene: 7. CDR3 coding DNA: TGTGCCAGCAGCTTGGGGGGGACTAGCAGTTCCTACGAGCAGTACTTC. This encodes CASSLGGTSSSYEQYF.

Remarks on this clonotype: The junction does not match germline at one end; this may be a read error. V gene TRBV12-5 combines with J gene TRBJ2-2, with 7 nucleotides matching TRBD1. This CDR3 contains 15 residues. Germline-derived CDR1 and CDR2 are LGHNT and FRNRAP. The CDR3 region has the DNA TGTGTTAGTGGTCCCCGGGCAGGGGGCACCGGGGAGCTGTTTTTT. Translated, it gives CVSGPRAGGTGELFF.

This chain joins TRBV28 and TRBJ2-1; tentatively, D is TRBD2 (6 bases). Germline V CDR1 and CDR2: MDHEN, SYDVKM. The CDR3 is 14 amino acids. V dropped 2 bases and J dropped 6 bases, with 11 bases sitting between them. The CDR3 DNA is TGTGCCAGCAGTTTAGGAGGGCCGGGCAATGAGCAGTTCTTC. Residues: CASSLGGPGNEQFF.

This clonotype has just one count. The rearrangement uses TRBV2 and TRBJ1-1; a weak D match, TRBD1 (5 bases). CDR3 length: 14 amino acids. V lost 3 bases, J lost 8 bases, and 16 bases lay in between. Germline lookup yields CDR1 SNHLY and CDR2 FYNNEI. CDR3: CASSDTKTVVEAFF. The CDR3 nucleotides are TGTGCCAGCAGTGATACCAAGACAGTTGTAGAAGCTTTCTTT.

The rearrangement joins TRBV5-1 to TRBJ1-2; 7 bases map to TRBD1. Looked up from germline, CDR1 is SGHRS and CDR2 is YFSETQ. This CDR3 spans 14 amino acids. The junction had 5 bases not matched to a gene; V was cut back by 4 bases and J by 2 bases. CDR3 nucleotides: TGCGCCAGCAGCAGAGGACAGGAAAACTATGGCTACACCTTC. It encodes CASSRGQENYGYTF.

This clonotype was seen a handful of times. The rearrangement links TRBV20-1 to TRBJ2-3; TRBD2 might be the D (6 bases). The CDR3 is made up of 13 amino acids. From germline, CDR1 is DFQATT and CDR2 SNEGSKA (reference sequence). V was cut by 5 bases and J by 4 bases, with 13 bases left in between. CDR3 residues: CSAGGGFSDTQYF. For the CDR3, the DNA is TGCAGTGCTGGCGGAGGGTTCTCAGATACGCAGTATTTT.

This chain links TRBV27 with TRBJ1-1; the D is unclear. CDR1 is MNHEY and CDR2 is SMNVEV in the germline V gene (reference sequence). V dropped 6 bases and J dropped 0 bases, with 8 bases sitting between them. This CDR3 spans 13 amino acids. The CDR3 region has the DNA TGTGCCAGCAGGCCCAGGCTGAACACTGAAGCTTTCTTT. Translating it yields CASRPRLNTEAFF.